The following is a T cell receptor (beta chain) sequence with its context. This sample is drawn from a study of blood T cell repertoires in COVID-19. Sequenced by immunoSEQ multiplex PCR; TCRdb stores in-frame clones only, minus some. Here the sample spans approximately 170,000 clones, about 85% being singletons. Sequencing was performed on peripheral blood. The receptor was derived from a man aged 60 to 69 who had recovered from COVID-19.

The CDR3, as DNA: TGTGCCAGCAGCCGGGGGCAGGGCCAGGGGCCCCAGCATTTT. Protein: CASSRGQGQGPQHF. The chain is built from TRBV3-1 (or the pseudogene TRBV3-2) and TRBJ1-5; the D gene is possibly TRBD1 (6 bases). Trimming left V 4 bases short and J 9 bases short, with 16 bases between. The germline gives CDR1 LGHDT, CDR2 YNNKEL (reference sequence). The length of the CDR3 is 14 residues.